The rows below give T cell receptor beta chains drawn from one sample of a study of T-cell memory formation after mild COVID-19. TCRdb analysed the 5' RACE reads with MiXCR anew, one entry per CDR3 protein. Found here are some 350,000 distinct CDR3 sequences, around 13% of them singletons; the top ten hold over 20%. Sample: PBMCs or a T cell subset sorted from them (not recorded which). The origin of the receptors is a man aged 18 to 35 who had mild COVID-19 (a few samples of this study predate the infection). Cell type and time point are not known. Each CDR3 is given with its conserved first and last residue. A D gene is named only where the DNA matches it firmly. Not all rows give a size; the values are once, few, many and, for expanded clones, a class.

v_call: TRBV11-2; j_call: TRBJ2-1; d_call: TRBD2; clone_size: few; cdr3_aa: CASSGLGTSNNEQFF; cdr3_nt: TGTGCCAGCAGCGGACTAGGAACTTCTAACAATGAGCAGTTCTTC
v_call: TRBV18; j_call: TRBJ1-1; d_call: -; clone_size: -; cdr3_aa: CASSPPGATEAFF; cdr3_nt: TGTGCCAGCTCACCCCCAGGGGCCACTGAAGCTTTCTTT
v_call: TRBV9; j_call: TRBJ2-3; d_call: -; clone_size: few; cdr3_aa: CASSDPGDTQYF; cdr3_nt: TGTGCCAGCAGCGACCCGGGGGATACGCAGTATTTT
v_call: TRBV2; j_call: TRBJ2-2; d_call: TRBD2; clone_size: -; cdr3_aa: CASMASGGTGELFF; cdr3_nt: TGTGCCAGCATGGCTAGCGGGGGAACCGGGGAGCTGTTTTTT
v_call: TRBV7-2; j_call: TRBJ1-1; d_call: -; clone_size: many; cdr3_aa: CASSRLYNTEAFF; cdr3_nt: TGTGCCAGCAGCCGATTATACAACACTGAAGCTTTCTTT
v_call: TRBV5-1; j_call: TRBJ1-1; d_call: -; clone_size: few; cdr3_aa: CASSLVPQQFGVSGTEAFF; cdr3_nt: TGCGCCAGCAGCTTGGTCCCCCAACAGTTCGGGGTGTCCGGCACTGAAGCTTTCTTT
v_call: TRBV12-3/TRBV12-4; j_call: TRBJ2-3; d_call: TRBD2; clone_size: many; cdr3_aa: CASSSRTSGGRGTQYF; cdr3_nt: TGTGCCAGCAGCTCCCGGACTAGCGGGGGGCGGGGTACGCAGTATTTT
v_call: TRBV5-5; j_call: TRBJ2-5; d_call: -; clone_size: many; cdr3_aa: CASSLAGTRETQYF; cdr3_nt: TGTGCCAGCAGCTTGGCCGGCACTAGGGAGACCCAGTACTTC
v_call: TRBV11-2; j_call: TRBJ2-1; d_call: -; clone_size: -; cdr3_aa: CASSPPVGNEQFF; cdr3_nt: TGTGCCAGCAGCCCACCAGTAGGAAATGAGCAGTTCTTC
v_call: TRBV5-1; j_call: TRBJ1-4; d_call: -; clone_size: few; cdr3_aa: CASSLMRGTNEKLFF; cdr3_nt: TGCGCCAGCAGCTTGATGAGGGGAACTAATGAAAAACTGTTTTTT
v_call: TRBV20-1; j_call: TRBJ2-5; d_call: TRBD2; clone_size: few; cdr3_aa: CSALTSGGLQETQYF; cdr3_nt: TGCAGTGCCCTGACTAGCGGGGGCCTCCAAGAGACCCAGTACTTC
v_call: TRBV7-3; j_call: TRBJ1-1; d_call: -; clone_size: many; cdr3_aa: CASSLSRNTEAFF; cdr3_nt: TGTGCCAGCAGCCTATCACGGAACACTGAAGCTTTCTTT
v_call: TRBV12-3/TRBV12-4; j_call: TRBJ1-2; d_call: TRBD1; clone_size: few; cdr3_aa: CASRDRGFIGYTF; cdr3_nt: TGTGCCAGCAGGGACAGGGGGTTTATTGGCTACACCTTC
v_call: TRBV6-1; j_call: TRBJ1-1; d_call: -; clone_size: -; cdr3_aa: CASSGQDTEAFF; cdr3_nt: TGTGCCAGCAGTGGGCAGGACACTGAAGCTTTCTTT
v_call: TRBV7-3; j_call: TRBJ1-1; d_call: -; clone_size: few; cdr3_aa: CASSFTGYGTEAFF; cdr3_nt: TGTGCCAGCAGCTTTACAGGTTACGGCACTGAAGCTTTCTTT
v_call: TRBV4-1; j_call: TRBJ2-1; d_call: -; clone_size: -; cdr3_aa: CASSHTPGDSSSYNEQFF; cdr3_nt: TGCGCCAGCAGCCATACCCCAGGGGACTCGAGCTCCTACAATGAGCAGTTCTTC
v_call: TRBV6-5; j_call: TRBJ1-1; d_call: -; clone_size: once; cdr3_aa: CASSPRKGGDTEAFF; cdr3_nt: TGTGCCAGCAGTCCGAGGAAGGGAGGGGACACTGAAGCTTTCTTT
v_call: TRBV5-1; j_call: TRBJ2-2; d_call: -; clone_size: few; cdr3_aa: CASSRRYPGELFF; cdr3_nt: TGCGCCAGCAGCCGCCGGTACCCCGGGGAGCTGTTTTTT
v_call: TRBV6-5; j_call: TRBJ2-3; d_call: -; clone_size: few; cdr3_aa: CASSAGTEYTDTQYF; cdr3_nt: TGTGCCAGCAGTGCCGGGACGGAATACACAGATACGCAGTATTTT
v_call: TRBV3-1; j_call: TRBJ1-2; d_call: TRBD1; clone_size: few; cdr3_aa: CASSWGQDSGYTF; cdr3_nt: TGTGCCAGCAGCTGGGGACAGGATAGCGGCTACACCTTC
v_call: TRBV18; j_call: TRBJ1-2; d_call: -; clone_size: few; cdr3_aa: CATRGWGDGYTF; cdr3_nt: TGTGCCACCAGAGGCTGGGGAGATGGCTACACCTTC
v_call: TRBV25-1; j_call: TRBJ2-7; d_call: -; clone_size: -; cdr3_aa: CASSANSRGLAYEQYF; cdr3_nt: TGTGCCAGCAGTGCTAATTCTAGGGGTCTCGCCTACGAGCAGTACTTC
v_call: TRBV4-1; j_call: TRBJ2-2; d_call: TRBD1; clone_size: few; cdr3_aa: CASSPWSLTGVNTGELFF; cdr3_nt: TGCGCCAGCAGCCCATGGAGTCTAACAGGGGTAAACACCGGGGAGCTGTTTTTT
v_call: TRBV20-1; j_call: TRBJ2-1; d_call: TRBD2; clone_size: few; cdr3_aa: CSAKARGGPYNEQFF; cdr3_nt: TGCAGTGCTAAGGCGCGGGGGGGCCCCTACAATGAGCAGTTCTTC
v_call: TRBV7-2; j_call: TRBJ1-2; d_call: -; clone_size: few; cdr3_aa: CASSFPLTGTYGYTF; cdr3_nt: TGTGCCAGCAGCTTCCCCTTAACAGGGACATATGGCTACACCTTC
v_call: TRBV20-1; j_call: TRBJ2-3; d_call: -; clone_size: -; cdr3_aa: CSAPDRFTDTQYF; cdr3_nt: TGCAGTGCACCCGACAGATTCACAGATACGCAGTATTTT
v_call: TRBV30; j_call: TRBJ1-2; d_call: -; clone_size: few; cdr3_aa: CAWSSSGVYGYTF; cdr3_nt: TGTGCCTGGAGTTCGTCAGGGGTCTATGGCTACACCTTC
v_call: TRBV5-6; j_call: TRBJ2-5; d_call: TRBD2; clone_size: few; cdr3_aa: CASSWTGGLQETQYF; cdr3_nt: TGTGCCAGCAGCTGGACGGGAGGGCTCCAAGAGACCCAGTACTTC
v_call: TRBV6-2/TRBV6-3; j_call: TRBJ2-7; d_call: TRBD2; clone_size: -; cdr3_aa: CASSHLASGPYEQYF; cdr3_nt: TGTGCCAGCAGTCACCTAGCTAGCGGCCCCTACGAGCAGTACTTC
v_call: TRBV7-8; j_call: TRBJ2-5; d_call: -; clone_size: -; cdr3_aa: CASSLGGDPYF; cdr3_nt: TGTGCCAGCAGCCTAGGGGGTGATCCTTACTTC
v_call: TRBV2; j_call: TRBJ2-2; d_call: TRBD2; clone_size: few; cdr3_aa: CASRFESLGRTGELFF; cdr3_nt: TGTGCCAGTCGATTCGAGTCACTCGGGAGGACCGGGGAGCTGTTTTTT
v_call: TRBV4-3; j_call: TRBJ2-1; d_call: -; clone_size: few; cdr3_aa: CASSPRGYRPNEQFF; cdr3_nt: TGCGCCAGCAGCCCTCGAGGGTACCGACCGAATGAGCAGTTCTTC
v_call: TRBV6-5; j_call: TRBJ2-1; d_call: -; clone_size: few; cdr3_aa: CASSYGSGYNEQFF; cdr3_nt: TGTGCCAGCAGTTACGGTAGCGGCTACAATGAGCAGTTCTTC
v_call: TRBV20-1; j_call: TRBJ1-5; d_call: -; clone_size: few; cdr3_aa: CSVGGSSDQPQHF; cdr3_nt: TGCAGTGTTGGAGGAAGCTCGGATCAGCCCCAGCATTTT
v_call: TRBV2; j_call: TRBJ2-5; d_call: -; clone_size: -; cdr3_aa: CASGGFETQYF; cdr3_nt: TGTGCCAGCGGCGGATTCGAGACCCAGTACTTC
v_call: TRBV5-1; j_call: TRBJ1-1; d_call: -; clone_size: -; cdr3_aa: CASSLRQATEAFF; cdr3_nt: TGCGCCAGCAGCTTGCGACAGGCCACTGAAGCTTTCTTT
v_call: TRBV4-3; j_call: TRBJ2-3; d_call: -; clone_size: -; cdr3_aa: CASTSGGGPTDTQYF; cdr3_nt: TGCGCCAGCACCTCAGGGGGGGGACCCACAGATACGCAGTATTTT
v_call: TRBV13; j_call: TRBJ2-6; d_call: -; clone_size: -; cdr3_aa: CASRPPAGANVLTF; cdr3_nt: TGTGCCAGCAGGCCCCCAGCTGGGGCCAACGTCCTGACTTTC
v_call: TRBV6-6; j_call: TRBJ2-3; d_call: -; clone_size: few; cdr3_aa: CASMGIRRSPDTQYF; cdr3_nt: TGTGCCAGCATGGGTATTAGAAGGAGTCCAGATACGCAGTATTTT
v_call: TRBV7-8; j_call: TRBJ2-7; d_call: TRBD2; clone_size: few; cdr3_aa: CASSLYRGVDEQYF; cdr3_nt: TGTGCCAGCAGCTTATATCGGGGGGTGGACGAGCAGTACTTC
v_call: TRBV7-2; j_call: TRBJ2-1; d_call: -; clone_size: many; cdr3_aa: CASSPGGRGLMNEQFF; cdr3_nt: TGTGCCAGCAGTCCCGGGGGTAGGGGCCTGATGAATGAGCAGTTCTTC
v_call: TRBV29-1; j_call: TRBJ2-3; d_call: -; clone_size: many; cdr3_aa: CSVGVAGSNTDTQYF; cdr3_nt: TGCAGCGTTGGAGTGGCGGGGAGTAACACAGATACGCAGTATTTT
v_call: TRBV11-2; j_call: TRBJ2-2; d_call: -; clone_size: few; cdr3_aa: CASSSRDQNTGELFF; cdr3_nt: TGTGCCAGCAGCTCCCGGGACCAAAACACCGGGGAGCTGTTTTTT